Below, one T cell receptor beta chain is given with its context. The antigen remains undetermined. This sample is drawn from a study of T cells in tumors after PD-1 blockade. Study-wide results and caveats: Blood contained 35% to 50% of the tumor's TCR clonotypes.

Generated by immunoSEQ multiplex PCR, the TCRdb table keeps only in-frame clones and is missing some. The sample holds around 34,000 clones, 70% to 75% seen once. Template: tumor biopsy or peripheral blood genomic DNA, roughly 550-6,004 ng per sample. This sequence originates from a human donor with basal cell carcinoma. This specimen consisted of PBMCs, obtained after anti-PD-1 treatment.

CDR3 sequence (DNA): TGTGCCAGCAGCTTGGGGGGGTTGGAGTATTTT. Amino acid sequence: CASSLGGLEYF. The chain carries TRBV7-9 and TRBJ2-3, with 7 bases fitting TRBD2. The V gene end was trimmed by 3 bases and the J gene end by 13 bases; junction bases not matched to a gene: 4. CDR1 and CDR2 from the germline V gene are SEHNR and FQNEAQ (reference sequence). The CDR3 contains 11 residues.